These 17 T cell receptor beta chains were sequenced from one sample in a study of CD8+ T cells in alopecia areata. cDNA prepared by RNA extraction and subsequent reverse transcription served as the template for sequencing. Clones were read by immunoSEQ multiplex PCR, and TCRdb kept only the in-frame ones, dropping some. The sample has 170,000 or so clones; less than 70% are singletons. Regarding treatment: oral pan-JAK inhibitor, 5-10 mg twice daily. Sequenced material: CD4+ T cells sorted from blood, taken at week 4, from a patient treated with tofacitinib. The receptors come from a human donor with alopecia areata.

V usage is TRBV27 and J usage is TRBJ2-7, with D tentatively TRBD1 or TRBD2 (5 bases each). V was trimmed by 3 bases and J by 5 bases, leaving 11 bases between them. The CDR3 is 13 residues long. Germline V gene data show CDR1 as MNHEY and CDR2 as SMNVEV (reference sequence). CDR3 nucleotide sequence: TGTGCCAGCAGTTTCGACCAGGGACACGAGCAGTACTTC. Encoded protein: CASSFDQGHEQYF.

The chain employs TRBV4-2 and TRBJ2-5; TRBD2 aligns across 9 bases. The germline V gene has CDR1 LGHNA and CDR2 YNFKEQ. The V and J ends lost 1 base and 5 bases, in that order; junction bases with no gene match: 8. The CDR3 is made up of 16 amino acids. This chain's CDR3 is CASSQGSSGATETQYF. The CDR3, as DNA: TGTGCCAGCAGCCAAGGATCTAGCGGGGCGACGGAGACCCAGTACTTC.

The chain links TRBV29-1 to TRBJ1-2; D perhaps matches TRBD1 (5 bases). V lost 6 bases and J lost 10, with 12 bases in between. Germline V gives CDR1 SQVTM, CDR2 ANQGSEA. This CDR3 region has 10 residues. The DNA of the CDR3 is TGCAGCGTGAGGGGATCAGACTACACCTTC. Translated: CSVRGSDYTF.

V and J are TRBV6-5 and TRBJ2-7; unclear D gene. In germline, CDR1 is MNHEY, CDR2 SVGAGI. V shed 10 bases and J shed 6 bases, with 7 bases lying between them. CDR3 length equals 9 residues. For the CDR3, the DNA is TGTGCCACCCTCCGCGAGCAGTACTTC. It translates to CATLREQYF.

The chain joins TRBV4-1 to TRBJ2-1; tentatively, D is TRBD1 or TRBD2 (6 bases each). Per germline, CDR1 MGHRA and CDR2 YSYEKL. This CDR3 is 18 amino acids long. Deletions cut 0 bases from V and 2 bases from J, with 17 bases between. CDR3 coding DNA: TGCGCCAGCAGCCAAGATCCCGTCTCGGAGGGGGCCTACAATGAGCAGTTCTTC. Its translation is CASSQDPVSEGAYNEQFF.

The gene calls are TRBV4-1 and TRBJ1-2, with D unclear. Germline CDR1 is MGHRA and CDR2 is YSYEKL. V lost 0 bases to trimming and J lost 3 bases, with 5 bases between them. CDR3 length: 13 amino acids. CDR3 sequence reads: CASSQDGHYGYTF. As DNA, the CDR3 is TGCGCCAGCAGCCAAGATGGACACTATGGCTACACCTTC.

CDR3: CASSQAGGAGYNEQFF. The DNA of the CDR3 is TGCGCCAGCAGCCAAGCTGGGGGGGCGGGATACAATGAGCAGTTCTTC. This rearrangement joins TRBV4-3 to TRBJ2-1, with a possible D match to TRBD2 (7 bases). Germline V lookup: CDR1 LGHNA, CDR2 YSLEER. The CDR3 is 16 residues long. The V end lost 1 base, the J end lost 4 bases, and 14 bases lay between the germline ends.

This clone was recorded only once. This CDR3 is CASSVDPGAGYEQYF. DNA of the CDR3: TGTGCCAGCAGCGTAGACCCGGGGGCAGGCTACGAGCAGTACTTC. The rearrangement links TRBV9 to TRBJ2-7; D tentatively reads TRBD1 or TRBD2 (6 bases each). V lost 0 bases and J lost 3, with 13 bases in between. Per the germline V gene, CDR1 is SGDLS and CDR2 is YYNGEE. The CDR3 loop spans 15 amino acids. Using reference TRBV9 and TRBJ2-7 for the parts outside the CDR3, the full variable domain is DSGVTQTPKHLITATGQRVTLRCSPRSGDLSVYWYQQSLDQGLQFLIQYYNGEERAKGNILERFSAQQFPDLHSELNLSSLELGDSALYFCASSVDPGAGYEQYFGPGTRLTVT.

The chain employs TRBV7-9 and TRBJ2-1, with 7 bases fitting TRBD1. The germline CDR1 and CDR2 sequences are SEHNR and FQNEAQ (reference sequence). The CDR3 extends over 16 amino acids. V gave up 6 bases and J gave up 2 bases; unmatched junction bases: 10. This CDR3 is CASRPPGTVTYNEQFF. DNA for the CDR3: TGTGCCAGCAGACCCCCCGGGACAGTAACCTACAATGAGCAGTTCTTC.

The V and J genes are TRBV30 and TRBJ2-7; D gene ambiguous. Looked up from germline, CDR1 is GTSNPN and CDR2 is SVGIG (reference sequence). CDR3 length: 13 amino acids. V lost 2 bases, J lost 6 bases, and 14 bases lay in between. CDR3 loop: CAWSSPPVAEQYF. CDR3 bases: TGTGCCTGGAGTTCGCCCCCGGTGGCCGAGCAGTACTTC. Looking up the rest from reference TRBV30 and TRBJ2-7 gives the full variable domain: SQTIHQWPATLVQPVGSPLSLECTVEGTSNPNLYWYRQAAGRGLQLLFYSVGIGQISSEVPQNLSASRPQDRQFILSSKKLLLSDSGFYLCAWSSPPVAEQYFGPGTRLTVT.

The chain recombines TRBV4-2 with TRBJ2-7; 9 positions match TRBD1. Germline values: CDR1 LGHNA, CDR2 YNFKEQ. The junction had 5 bases not matched to a gene; V was cut back by 3 bases and J by 2 bases. The CDR3 is made up of 15 amino acids. Here the CDR3 reads CASSQAGTGPYEQYF. The CDR3 bases are TGTGCCAGCAGCCAGGCCGGGACAGGGCCCTACGAGCAGTACTTC.

The rearrangement links TRBV5-1 to TRBJ2-1; 12 bases fit TRBD2. Germline V gene lookup returns CDR1 SGHRS and CDR2 YFSETQ. V gave up 7 bases and J gave up 3 bases; unmatched junction bases: 2. The CDR3 totals 14 residues. CDR3 amino acids: CASRTSGVYNEQFF. The CDR3 DNA is TGCGCCAGCCGGACTAGCGGGGTCTACAATGAGCAGTTCTTC.

This clone was seen more than once but under ten times. The chain joins TRBV7-8 to TRBJ1-2; D is ambiguous. Between the trimmed V and J ends, which lost 2 bases and 2 bases, there was a span of 9 bases. The CDR3 contains 14 residues. Germline V gene sequence: CDR1 SGHVS, CDR2 FQNEAQ. The CDR3 coding sequence is TGTGCCAGCAGCTTAACTGTTCGAAACTATGGCTACACCTTC. It translates to CASSLTVRNYGYTF.

The chain employs TRBV30 and TRBJ2-2; D is uncertain. Germline-derived CDR1 and CDR2 are GTSNPN and SVGIG (reference sequence). The CDR3 extends over 12 amino acids. The V gene lost 2 bases and the J gene lost 6 bases, with 7 bases spanning the gap. DNA of the CDR3: TGTGCCTGGAGTCAGAATTCCGGGGAGCTGTTTTTT. Amino acids: CAWSQNSGELFF. Filled out from reference TRBV30 and TRBJ2-2, the complete variable domain reads SQTIHQWPATLVQPVGSPLSLECTVEGTSNPNLYWYRQAAGRGLQLLFYSVGIGQISSEVPQNLSASRPQDRQFILSSKKLLLSDSGFYLCAWSQNSGELFFGEGSRLTVL.

V gene TRBV27 combines with J gene TRBJ2-5; D remains ambiguous. The germline gives CDR1 MNHEY, CDR2 SMNVEV (reference sequence). V shed 1 base and J shed 5 bases, with 11 bases lying between them. The CDR3 is made up of 14 amino acids. The CDR3 loop reads CASSLFGPLETQYF. In DNA form, the CDR3 reads TGTGCCAGCAGTTTATTTGGCCCCCTGGAGACCCAGTACTTC.

This clone was observed a handful of times. V and J are TRBV30 and TRBJ1-5; 11 positions match TRBD1. V lost 1 base to trimming and J lost 3 bases; unmatched junction nucleotides: 5. The CDR3 loop spans 16 amino acids. CDR1 and CDR2 from the germline V gene are GTSNPN and SVGIG (reference sequence). CDR3 bases: TGTGCCTGGAGTGGTCGGGACAGGGGGTTCAATCAGCCCCAGCATTTT. This encodes CAWSGRDRGFNQPQHF.

This chain uses TRBV29-1 with TRBJ2-4; 8 positions match TRBD1. J lost 6 bases, V lost 4 bases, and 2 bases had no gene match. CDR3 size: 12 residues. From germline, CDR1 is SQVTM and CDR2 ANQGSEA. The CDR3 DNA reads as TGCAGCGTTGTAACAGGGGGAAACATTCAGTACTTC. Translated: CSVVTGGNIQYF.